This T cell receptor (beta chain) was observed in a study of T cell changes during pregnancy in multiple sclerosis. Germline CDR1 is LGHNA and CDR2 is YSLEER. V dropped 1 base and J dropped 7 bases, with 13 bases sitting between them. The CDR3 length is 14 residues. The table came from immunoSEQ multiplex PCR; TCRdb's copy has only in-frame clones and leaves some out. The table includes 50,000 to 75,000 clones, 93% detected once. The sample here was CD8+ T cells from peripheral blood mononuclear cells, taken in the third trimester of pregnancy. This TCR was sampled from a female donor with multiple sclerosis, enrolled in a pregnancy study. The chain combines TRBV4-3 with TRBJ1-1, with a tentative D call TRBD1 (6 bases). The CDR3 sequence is CASSQVGGASEAFF. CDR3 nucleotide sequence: TGCGCCAGCAGCCAAGTGGGGGGGGCAAGTGAAGCTTTCTTT.